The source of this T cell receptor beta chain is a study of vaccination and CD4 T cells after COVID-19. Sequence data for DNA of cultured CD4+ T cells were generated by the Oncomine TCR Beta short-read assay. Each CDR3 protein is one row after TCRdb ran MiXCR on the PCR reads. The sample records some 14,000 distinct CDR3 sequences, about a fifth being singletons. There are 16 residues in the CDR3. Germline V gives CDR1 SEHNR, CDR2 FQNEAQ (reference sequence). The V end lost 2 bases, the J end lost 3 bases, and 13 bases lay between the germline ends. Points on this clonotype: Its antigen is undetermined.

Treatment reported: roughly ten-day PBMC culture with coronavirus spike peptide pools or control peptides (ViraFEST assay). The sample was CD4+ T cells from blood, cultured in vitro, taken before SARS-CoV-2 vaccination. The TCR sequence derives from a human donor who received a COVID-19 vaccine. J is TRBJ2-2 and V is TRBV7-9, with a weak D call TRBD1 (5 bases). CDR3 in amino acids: CASSLSPRAYTGELFF. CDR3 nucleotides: TGTGCCAGCAGCTTATCACCCAGGGCTTACACCGGGGAGCTGTTTTTT.